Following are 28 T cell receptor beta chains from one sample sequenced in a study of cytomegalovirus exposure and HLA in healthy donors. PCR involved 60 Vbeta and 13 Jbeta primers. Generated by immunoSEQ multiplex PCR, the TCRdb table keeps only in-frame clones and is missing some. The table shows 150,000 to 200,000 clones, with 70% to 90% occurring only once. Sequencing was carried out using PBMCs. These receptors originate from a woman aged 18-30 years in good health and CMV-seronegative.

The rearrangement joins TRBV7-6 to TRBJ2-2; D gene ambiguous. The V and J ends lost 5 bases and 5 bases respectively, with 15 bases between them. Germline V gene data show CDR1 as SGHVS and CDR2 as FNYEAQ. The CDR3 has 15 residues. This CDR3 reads CASSDSARWTGELFF. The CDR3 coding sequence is TGTGCCAGCAGCGATTCGGCTAGGTGGACCGGGGAGCTGTTTTTT.

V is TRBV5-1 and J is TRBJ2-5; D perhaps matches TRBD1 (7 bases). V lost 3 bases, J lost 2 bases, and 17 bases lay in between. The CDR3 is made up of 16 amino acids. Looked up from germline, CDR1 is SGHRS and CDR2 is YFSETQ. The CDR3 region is CASSWGAGTAQETQYF. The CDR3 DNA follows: TGCGCCAGCAGCTGGGGGGCCGGGACAGCTCAAGAGACCCAGTACTTC. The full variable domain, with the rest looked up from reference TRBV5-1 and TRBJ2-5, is KAGVTQTPRYLIKTRGQQVTLSCSPISGHRSVSWYQQTPGQGLQFLFEYFSETQRNKGNFPGRFSGRQFSNSRSEMNVSTLELGDSALYLCASSWGAGTAQETQYFGPGTRLLVL.

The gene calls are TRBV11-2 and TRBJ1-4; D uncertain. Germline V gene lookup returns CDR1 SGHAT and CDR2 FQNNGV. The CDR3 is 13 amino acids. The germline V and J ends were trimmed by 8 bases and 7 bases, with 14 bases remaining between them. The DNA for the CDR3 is TGTGCCAGCGGAAGATGGGCGGGTGAAAAACTGTTTTTT. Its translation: CASGRWAGEKLFF. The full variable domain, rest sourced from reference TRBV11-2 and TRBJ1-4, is EAGVAQSPRYKIIEKRQSVAFWCNPISGHATLYWYQQILGQGPKLLIQFQNNGVVDDSQLPKDRFSAERLKGVDSTLKIQPAKLEDSAVYLCASGRWAGEKLFFGSGTQLSVL.

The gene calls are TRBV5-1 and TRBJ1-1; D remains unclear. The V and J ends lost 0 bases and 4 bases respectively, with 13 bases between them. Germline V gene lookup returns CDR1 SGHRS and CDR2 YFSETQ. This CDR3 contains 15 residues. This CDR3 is CASSLEGVGSTEAFF. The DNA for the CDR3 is TGCGCCAGCAGCTTGGAGGGAGTAGGGAGCACTGAAGCTTTCTTT.

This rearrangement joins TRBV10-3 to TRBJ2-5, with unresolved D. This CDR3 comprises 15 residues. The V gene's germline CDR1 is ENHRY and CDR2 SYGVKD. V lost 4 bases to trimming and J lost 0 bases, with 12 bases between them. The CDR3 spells CAISGPTGHQETQYF. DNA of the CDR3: TGTGCCATCAGTGGACCTACGGGTCACCAAGAGACCCAGTACTTC.

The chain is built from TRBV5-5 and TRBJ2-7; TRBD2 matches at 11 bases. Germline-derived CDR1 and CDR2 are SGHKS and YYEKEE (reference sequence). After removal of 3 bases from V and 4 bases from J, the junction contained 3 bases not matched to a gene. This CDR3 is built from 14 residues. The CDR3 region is CASSSTSGTYEQYF. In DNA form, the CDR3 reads TGTGCCAGCAGCTCGACTAGCGGGACGTACGAGCAGTACTTC. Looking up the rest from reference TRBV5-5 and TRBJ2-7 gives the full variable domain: DAGVTQSPTHLIKTRGQQVTLRCSPISGHKSVSWYQQVLGQGPQFIFQYYEKEERGRGNFPDRFSARQFPNYSSELNVNALLLGDSALYLCASSSTSGTYEQYFGPGTRLTVT.

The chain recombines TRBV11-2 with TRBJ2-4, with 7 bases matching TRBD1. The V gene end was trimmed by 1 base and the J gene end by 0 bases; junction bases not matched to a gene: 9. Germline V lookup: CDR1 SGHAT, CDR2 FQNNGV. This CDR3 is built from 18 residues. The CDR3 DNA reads TGTGCCAGCAGCTTAGGCCCCCAACAGGGGCTAGCCAAAAACATTCAGTACTTC. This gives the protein CASSLGPQQGLAKNIQYF.

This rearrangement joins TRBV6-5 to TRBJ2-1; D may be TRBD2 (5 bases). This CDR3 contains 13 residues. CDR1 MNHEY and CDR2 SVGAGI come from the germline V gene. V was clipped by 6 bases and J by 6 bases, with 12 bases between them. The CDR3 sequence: CASREEFLNEQFF. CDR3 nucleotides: TGTGCCAGCAGGGAGGAGTTTCTCAATGAGCAGTTCTTC.

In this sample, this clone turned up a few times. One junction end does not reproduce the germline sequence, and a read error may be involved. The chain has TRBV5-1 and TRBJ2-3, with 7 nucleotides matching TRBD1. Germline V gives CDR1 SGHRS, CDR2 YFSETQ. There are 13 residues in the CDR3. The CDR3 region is CASSFGEGATQYF. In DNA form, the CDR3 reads TGTGCCAGCAGCTTCGGTGAGGGGGCCACGCAGTATTTT.

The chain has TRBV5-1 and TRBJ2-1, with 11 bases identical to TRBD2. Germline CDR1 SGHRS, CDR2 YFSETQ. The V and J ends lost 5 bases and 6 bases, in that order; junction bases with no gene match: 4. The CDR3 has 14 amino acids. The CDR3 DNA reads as TGCGCCAGCAGAGTTACTAGCGGGAGCAATGAGCAGTTCTTC. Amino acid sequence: CASRVTSGSNEQFF.

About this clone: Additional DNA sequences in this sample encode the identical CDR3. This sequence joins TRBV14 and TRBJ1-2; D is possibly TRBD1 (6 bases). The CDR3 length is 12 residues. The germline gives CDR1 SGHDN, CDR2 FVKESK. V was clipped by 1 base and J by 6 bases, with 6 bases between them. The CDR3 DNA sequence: TGTGCCAGCAGCCAAGGGGGGCATGGCTACACCTTC. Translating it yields CASSQGGHGYTF.

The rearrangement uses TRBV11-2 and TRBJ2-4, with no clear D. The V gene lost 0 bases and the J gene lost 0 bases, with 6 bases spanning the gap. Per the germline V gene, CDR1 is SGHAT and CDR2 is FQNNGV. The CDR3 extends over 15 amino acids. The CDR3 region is CASSLEVVAKNIQYF. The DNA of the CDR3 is TGTGCCAGCAGCTTAGAAGTAGTAGCCAAAAACATTCAGTACTTC.

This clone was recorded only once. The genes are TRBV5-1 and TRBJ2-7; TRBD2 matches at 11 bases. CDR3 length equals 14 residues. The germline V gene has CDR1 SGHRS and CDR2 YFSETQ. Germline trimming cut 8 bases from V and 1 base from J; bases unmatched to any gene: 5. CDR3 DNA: TGCGCCAGTCGGGGACTAGCGGATTCCTACGAGCAGTACTTC. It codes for CASRGLADSYEQYF.

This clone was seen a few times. Written as DNA, the CDR3 is TGTGCCAGCAGCTCGAGGAGCGGGGGGCAGCGGTCGGATACGCAGTATTTT. It codes for CASSSRSGGQRSDTQYF. The gene calls are TRBV5-5 and TRBJ2-3; 9 positions agree with TRBD2. Germline V gene lookup returns CDR1 SGHKS and CDR2 YYEKEE (reference sequence). The CDR3 totals 17 residues. V lost 3 bases, J lost 6 bases, and 14 bases stayed unmatched.

The CDR3 is CSVRRKNTEAFF. The CDR3 DNA reads as TGCAGCGTCCGGCGGAAGAACACTGAAGCTTTCTTT. The rearrangement joins TRBV29-1 to TRBJ1-1; D remains unclear. From germline, CDR1 is SQVTM and CDR2 ANQGSEA. The CDR3 has 12 amino acids. Trimming stripped 6 bases from V and 1 base from J, with 9 bases between.

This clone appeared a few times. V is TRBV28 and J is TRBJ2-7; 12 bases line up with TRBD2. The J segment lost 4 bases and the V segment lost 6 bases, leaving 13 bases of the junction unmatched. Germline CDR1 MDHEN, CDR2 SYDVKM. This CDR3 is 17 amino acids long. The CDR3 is CASSPILGLAGRYEQYF. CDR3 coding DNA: TGTGCCAGCAGCCCCATATTGGGACTAGCGGGTCGGTACGAGCAGTACTTC.

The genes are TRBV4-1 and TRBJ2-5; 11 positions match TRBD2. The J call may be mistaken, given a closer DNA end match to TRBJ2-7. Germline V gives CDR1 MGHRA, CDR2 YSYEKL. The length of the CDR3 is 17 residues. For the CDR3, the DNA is TGCGCCAGCAGCCAAGATTCACTAGCGGGAGTATTCTACGAGCAGTACTTC. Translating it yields CASSQDSLAGVFYEQYF.

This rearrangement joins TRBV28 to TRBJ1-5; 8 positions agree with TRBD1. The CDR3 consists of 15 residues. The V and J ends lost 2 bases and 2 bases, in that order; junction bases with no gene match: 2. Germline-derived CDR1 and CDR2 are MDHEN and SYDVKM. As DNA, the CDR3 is TGTGCCAGCAGTTTACAGGGGGCCGGCAATCAGCCCCAGCATTTT. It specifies CASSLQGAGNQPQHF.

The CDR3 region is CASSRVPGQGLYGYTF. The CDR3 DNA follows: TGTGCCAGCAGCCGCGTCCCGGGACAGGGGCTCTATGGCTACACCTTC. V usage is TRBV7-3 and J usage is TRBJ1-2; 10 positions agree with TRBD1. The CDR3 consists of 16 residues. Germline V lookup: CDR1 SGHTA, CDR2 FQGTGA. With 5 bases clipped from V and 4 bases from J, the junction kept 10 bases outside the gene matches.

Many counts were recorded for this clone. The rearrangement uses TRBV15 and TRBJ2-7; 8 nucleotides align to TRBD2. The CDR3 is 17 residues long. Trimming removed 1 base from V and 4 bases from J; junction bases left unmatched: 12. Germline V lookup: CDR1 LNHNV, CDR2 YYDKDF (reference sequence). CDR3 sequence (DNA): TGTGCCACCAGCAGAGGGACCCGGAGTAGCGGGAAATACGAGCAGTACTTC. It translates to CATSRGTRSSGKYEQYF.

CDR3 coding DNA: TGTGCCAGCAGCTTGGCTGGCGGGGATGGCTACACCTTC. Its protein product is CASSLAGGDGYTF. This chain uses TRBV5-6 with TRBJ1-2, with no clear D. V shed 0 bases and J shed 6 bases, with 9 bases lying between them. CDR1 and CDR2 from the germline V gene are SGHDT and YYEEEE. This CDR3 contains 13 residues.

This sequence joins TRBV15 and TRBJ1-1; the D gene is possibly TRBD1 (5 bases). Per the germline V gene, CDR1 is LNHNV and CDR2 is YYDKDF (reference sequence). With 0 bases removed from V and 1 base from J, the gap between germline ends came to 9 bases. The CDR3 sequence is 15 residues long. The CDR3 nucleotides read TGTGCCACCAGCAGAGACACAGGCGGGAACACTGAAGCTTTCTTT. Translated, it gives CATSRDTGGNTEAFF.

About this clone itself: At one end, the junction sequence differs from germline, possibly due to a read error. DNA of the CDR3: TGTTCCAGCAGCTCGGTCGAGCAGTACTTC. Its translation is CSSSSVEQYF. This chain links TRBV7-9 with TRBJ2-7, with unresolved D. The V gene's germline CDR1 is SEHNR and CDR2 FQNEAQ (reference sequence). CDR3 length: 10 residues.

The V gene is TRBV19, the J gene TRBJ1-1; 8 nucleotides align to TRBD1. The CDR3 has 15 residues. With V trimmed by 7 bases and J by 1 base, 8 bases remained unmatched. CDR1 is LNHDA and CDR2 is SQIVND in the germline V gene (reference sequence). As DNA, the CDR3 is TGTGCCAGTAATCGATACGGACAGGGGAACACTGAAGCTTTCTTT. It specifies CASNRYGQGNTEAFF.

The CDR3 DNA sequence: TGTGCCATCAGCCAACTAGCGGGAGGGTCCTACAATGAGCAGTTCTTC. This encodes CAISQLAGGSYNEQFF. The V and J genes are TRBV10-3 and TRBJ2-1; 13 positions match TRBD2. V was pared by 6 bases and J by 1 base, with 3 bases of the junction left unmatched. Germline loops: CDR1 ENHRY, CDR2 SYGVKD. The CDR3 sequence is 16 residues long.

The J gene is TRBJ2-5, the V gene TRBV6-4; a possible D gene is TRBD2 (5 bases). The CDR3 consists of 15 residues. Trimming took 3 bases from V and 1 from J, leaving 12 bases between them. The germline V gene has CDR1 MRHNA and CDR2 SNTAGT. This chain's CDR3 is CASSEEAAGQETQYF. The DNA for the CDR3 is TGTGCCAGCAGTGAGGAGGCAGCAGGCCAAGAGACCCAGTACTTC.

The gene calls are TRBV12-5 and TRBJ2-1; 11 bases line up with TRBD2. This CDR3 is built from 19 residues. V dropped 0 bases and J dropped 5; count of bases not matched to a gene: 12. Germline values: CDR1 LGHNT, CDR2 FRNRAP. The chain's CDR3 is CASGLVSKELAGENNEQFF. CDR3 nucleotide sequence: TGTGCTAGTGGTTTGGTGTCAAAAGAACTAGCGGGGGAAAACAATGAGCAGTTCTTC.

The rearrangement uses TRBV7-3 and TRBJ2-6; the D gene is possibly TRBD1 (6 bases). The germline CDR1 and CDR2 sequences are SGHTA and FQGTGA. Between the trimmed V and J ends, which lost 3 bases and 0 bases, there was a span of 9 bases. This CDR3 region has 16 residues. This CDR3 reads CASSFRGGSGANVLTF. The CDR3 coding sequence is TGTGCCAGCAGCTTCCGAGGGGGCTCTGGGGCCAACGTCCTGACTTTC.